The rows below give T cell receptor beta chains drawn from one sample of a study of beta chain features in type 1 diabetes. Profiling relied on immunoSEQ multiplex PCR, and the TCRdb table lists in-frame clones only, not all of them. The data hold about 470,000 clones, with about 30% observed a single time. Specimen: naive CD4+ T cells from blood. These receptor sequences come from a young man in good health. Both conserved end residues are trimmed from each CDR3. D genes are given only for firm matches.

v_call: TRBV30
d_call: NA
j_call: TRBJ2-2
cdr3_aa: AWRKGVNTGELF

v_call: TRBV5-4
d_call: TRBD1
j_call: TRBJ2-1
cdr3_aa: ASSSRQGGSEQF

v_call: TRBV10-3
d_call: NA
j_call: TRBJ1-1
cdr3_aa: AISGGFDTEAF

v_call: TRBV6-1
d_call: NA
j_call: TRBJ2-5
cdr3_aa: ASSEPGTGETQY

v_call: TRBV4-1
d_call: NA
j_call: TRBJ2-2
cdr3_aa: ASSPGHGYTGELF

v_call: TRBV29-1
d_call: TRBD2
j_call: TRBJ2-1
cdr3_aa: SVGLAGGSSYNEQF

v_call: TRBV5-1
d_call: NA
j_call: TRBJ1-1
cdr3_aa: ASSLAANTEAF

v_call: TRBV5-1
d_call: TRBD1
j_call: TRBJ2-1
cdr3_aa: ASSSDRGGYNEQF

v_call: TRBV7-9
d_call: TRBD1
j_call: TRBJ2-7
cdr3_aa: ASTVVGDRTYEQY

v_call: TRBV10-3
d_call: TRBD1
j_call: TRBJ1-2
cdr3_aa: AIRRDRTFGYT

v_call: TRBV29-1
d_call: TRBD2
j_call: TRBJ2-7
cdr3_aa: SVETPRTSGIPSEQY

v_call: TRBV29-1
d_call: TRBD2
j_call: TRBJ2-1
cdr3_aa: SVTGTSGRPRYNEQF

v_call: TRBV9
d_call: NA
j_call: TRBJ1-2
cdr3_aa: ASSVDRRYGYT

v_call: TRBV5-4
d_call: TRBD1
j_call: TRBJ2-5
cdr3_aa: ASSPDRGRETQY

v_call: TRBV7-8
d_call: NA
j_call: TRBJ2-7
cdr3_aa: ASSFLQGSYEQY

v_call: TRBV5-4
d_call: TRBD1
j_call: TRBJ2-7
cdr3_aa: ASSFPGQDLDEQY

v_call: TRBV6-1
d_call: TRBD1
j_call: TRBJ2-3
cdr3_aa: ASSIDRGDTQY

v_call: TRBV2
d_call: NA
j_call: TRBJ2-6
cdr3_aa: ASSARRPGANVLT